Listed here are 20 T cell receptor beta chains from one sample, sequenced in a study of CD8 T cells in Susac syndrome. With random hexamers, roughly 0.45 to 1 ug RNA was reverse transcribed. In TCRdb, the immunoSEQ multiplex PCR reads were re-called with MiXCR into one record per CDR3 protein. In the table there are 100,000 to 150,000 distinct CDR3 sequences, around 94% of which are singletons. Material: CD4+ T cells from PBMCs. The receptors were gathered from a human donor in good health.

The CDR3 DNA is TGCGCCAGCAGCTTGGCCCGATCTAGCGGAGGCACAGATACGCAGTATTTT. This encodes CASSLARSSGGTDTQYF. The chain is built from TRBV5-1 and TRBJ2-3; 7 nucleotides agree with TRBD2. CDR1 SGHRS and CDR2 YFSETQ come from the germline V gene. V gave up 0 bases and J gave up 1 base; unmatched junction bases: 8. The CDR3 has 17 residues.

J is TRBJ2-1 and V is TRBV25-1, with a tentative D call TRBD1 (5 bases). Germline-derived CDR1 and CDR2 are MGHDK and SYGVNS. V gave up 4 bases and J gave up 7 bases, with 14 bases separating them. This CDR3 has 14 amino acids. In DNA form, the CDR3 reads TGTGCCAGCAGTGCAAGCACGACAGTAAATGAGCAGTTCTTC. Translation: CASSASTTVNEQFF.

The CDR3 loop reads CASSFTGVSTDTQYF. CDR3 nucleotide sequence: TGTGCCAGCAGCTTCACAGGGGTTAGCACAGATACGCAGTATTTT. This rearrangement joins TRBV5-5 to TRBJ2-3, with 7 nucleotides matching TRBD1. Unmatched junction bases numbered 3, after V lost 2 bases and J lost 0 bases. Germline lookup yields CDR1 SGHKS and CDR2 YYEKEE (reference sequence). The CDR3 runs to 15 residues.

V gene TRBV18 combines with J gene TRBJ2-1; D assignment may be TRBD1 or TRBD2 (6 bases each). The CDR3 totals 14 residues. Germline loops: CDR1 KGHSH, CDR2 LQKENI. Deletions cut 1 base from V and 9 bases from J, with 13 bases between. The CDR3 loop reads CASSPRRGEVEQFF. CDR3 DNA sequence: TGTGCCAGCTCACCACGTAGGGGGGAGGTTGAGCAGTTCTTC.

The gene calls are TRBV7-7 and TRBJ2-2; 7 bases align to TRBD1. J lost 2 bases, V lost 6 bases, and 3 bases had no gene match. The CDR3 has 14 residues. Germline values: CDR1 SSHAT, CDR2 FNYEAQ (reference sequence). DNA of the CDR3: TGTGCCAGCAGTTGGGACAGCAACACCGGGGAGCTGTTTTTT. Protein sequence: CASSWDSNTGELFF.

The genes are TRBV10-3 and TRBJ2-1; D uncertain. Trimming left V 6 bases short and J 6 bases short, with 9 bases between. CDR3 length: 12 residues. The germline gives CDR1 ENHRY, CDR2 SYGVKD. In DNA form, the CDR3 reads TGTGCCATCAGCCCGACTGCCAATGAGCAGTTCTTC. The encoded protein is CAISPTANEQFF.

CDR3 sequence: CASTLLAGAPSSGANVLTF. The CDR3 coding sequence is TGCGCCAGCACCTTACTAGCGGGAGCTCCTAGCTCTGGGGCCAACGTCCTGACTTTC. The chain combines TRBV5-1 with TRBJ2-6; 11 bases agree with TRBD2. The CDR3 totals 19 residues. Germline CDR1 is SGHRS and CDR2 is YFSETQ. J gave up 0 bases and V 6 bases, and 11 bases lay outside the gene matches.

The chain carries TRBV5-1 and TRBJ1-2, with D possibly matching TRBD1 (5 bases). V lost 0 bases and J 6 bases, leaving 12 bases between the germline ends. Germline CDR1 reads SGHRS; CDR2 reads YFSETQ. The CDR3 loop spans 14 amino acids. The CDR3 DNA reads TGCGCCAGCAGCTTGGACGGGGCGCGGAATGGCTACACCTTC. Translation: CASSLDGARNGYTF.

The chain recombines TRBV2 with TRBJ2-2; D is uncertain. Germline V CDR1 and CDR2: SNHLY, FYNNEI. V was clipped by 7 bases and J by 1 base, with 10 bases between them. This CDR3 region has 14 residues. The CDR3 DNA reads TGTGCCAGCATTATGGACGGGAACACCGGGGAGCTGTTTTTT. Its protein is CASIMDGNTGELFF. Drawing the rest from reference TRBV2 and TRBJ2-2, the complete variable domain is EPEVTQTPSHQVTQMGQEVILRCVPISNHLYFYWYRQILGQKVEFLVSFYNNEISEKSEIFDDQFSVERPDGSNFTLKIRSTKLEDSAMYFCASIMDGNTGELFFGEGSRLTVL.

This chain connects TRBV11-3 to TRBJ2-2; D remains unclear. The CDR3 sequence is 15 residues long. With 0 bases removed from V and 4 bases from J, the gap between germline ends came to 9 bases. Germline V lookup: CDR1 SGHNT, CDR2 YENEEA. Here the CDR3 reads CASSLDFTSTGELFF. The CDR3 region has the DNA TGTGCCAGCAGCTTAGATTTCACCAGCACCGGGGAGCTGTTTTTT.

This chain uses TRBV19 with TRBJ2-2; D not certain. CDR1 LNHDA and CDR2 SQIVND come from the germline V gene (reference sequence). V gave up 7 bases and J gave up 8 bases, with 5 bases separating them. This CDR3 is built from 10 residues. CDR3 DNA: TGTGCCAGTATGATTGGGGAGCTGTTTTTT. It translates to CASMIGELFF.

The rearrangement links TRBV4-3 to TRBJ1-1; D gene ambiguous. This CDR3 has 13 residues. Germline lookup yields CDR1 LGHNA and CDR2 YSLEER. V was pared by 0 bases and J by 6 bases, with 8 bases between. The CDR3 protein is CASSQDYGSEAFF. The CDR3 DNA reads TGCGCCAGCAGCCAAGATTATGGGTCTGAAGCTTTCTTT.

CDR3 nucleotides: TGCGCCGGGGCCGGGACACTCTCCTACGAGCAGTACTTC. Protein product: CAGAGTLSYEQYF. The rearrangement links TRBV23-1 to TRBJ2-7; weak D call: TRBD1 (6 bases). TRBV23-1 is an ORF; its function is uncertain. V dropped 11 bases and J dropped 0 bases, with 14 bases sitting between them. This CDR3 is built from 13 residues.

This clonotype was observed a single time. This chain links TRBV29-1 with TRBJ1-1, with 7 bases that match TRBD1. The CDR3 covers 14 residues. Looked up from germline, CDR1 is SQVTM and CDR2 is ANQGSEA. Trimming took 6 bases from V and 1 from J; bases not matched to a gene: 8. CDR3 bases: TGCAGCGTGGAACGGGACAGCGCGAACACTGAAGCTTTCTTT. The encoded protein is CSVERDSANTEAFF.

The chain couples TRBV5-6 to TRBJ1-5; TRBD1 matches at 8 bases. The V and J ends lost 5 bases and 9 bases, in that order; junction bases with no gene match: 22. This CDR3 has 18 residues. Germline V gene data show CDR1 as SGHDT and CDR2 as YYEEEE. The CDR3 DNA follows: TGTGCCAGCAGACCGACCAGGGGGCACCGGGACAGAGGACGGCCCCAGCATTTT. It codes for CASRPTRGHRDRGRPQHF.

This clonotype came up once. This sequence joins TRBV21-1 and TRBJ2-7. TRBV21-1 is given as a pseudogene. The CDR3 runs to 13 residues. The CDR3 sequence: CASSKGQTYEQYF. DNA of the CDR3: TGTGCCAGCAGCAAAGGCCAGACCTACGAGCAGTACTTC.

V usage is TRBV6-6 and J usage is TRBJ1-1; no clear D gene. V lost 5 bases and J lost 0, with 7 bases in between. This CDR3 region has 13 residues. CDR1 is MNHNY and CDR2 is SVGAGI in the germline V gene (reference sequence). DNA for the CDR3: TGTGCCAGCAGTCGAAGCCTGAACACTGAAGCTTTCTTT. Its protein product is CASSRSLNTEAFF.

The table lists this clonotype with a count of one. A read error may produce the germline difference seen at one junction end. The chain carries TRBV29-1 and TRBJ2-3; TRBD2 matches at 7 bases. Germline lookup yields CDR1 SQVTM and CDR2 ANQGSEA. The CDR3 contains 14 residues. CDR3 sequence reads: CSVRRLAVTDTQFF. CDR3 in DNA: TGCAGCGTTCGCCGTCTAGCGGTAACAGATACGCAGTTTTTT.

This chain links TRBV19 with TRBJ1-1, with D possibly TRBD1 on 6 matching bases. This CDR3 is built from 14 residues. V was cut by 3 bases and J by 4 bases, with 12 bases left in between. Germline-derived CDR1 and CDR2 are LNHDA and SQIVND (reference sequence). The CDR3 protein is CASSIGGRGTEAFF. For the CDR3, the DNA is TGTGCCAGTAGTATTGGGGGGCGAGGCACTGAAGCTTTCTTT.

This chain connects TRBV7-2 to TRBJ2-7; unclear D gene. V was shortened by 5 bases and J by 0 bases, with 14 bases between the two germline ends. CDR3 length: 15 residues. The germline gives CDR1 SGHTA, CDR2 FQGNSA. The CDR3 sequence is CASSPSSINSYEQYF. CDR3 coding DNA: TGTGCCAGCAGCCCCTCGTCGATTAACTCCTACGAGCAGTACTTC.